Below are 22 T cell receptor beta chains sequenced from a single sample in a study of blood T cells in healthy people across ages. Sample-barcoded 5' priming and a J-beta primer mix drove a second PCR of roughly 6 to 12 cycles. TCRdb re-called the 5' RACE reads through MiXCR, storing one row per CDR3 protein. The sample carries 1,800,000 or so distinct CDR3 sequences, about two fifths recorded once. The sequencing input was blood. These receptors all stem from a human donor in good health.

The gene calls are TRBV20-1 and TRBJ1-1, with TRBD1 as a possible D gene (6 bases). The germline V gene encodes CDR1 DFQATT and CDR2 SNEGSKA (reference sequence). This CDR3 comprises 11 residues. Trimming cost V 5 bases and J 5 bases, with 9 bases left between them. The CDR3 nucleotides are TGCAGTGCTGGGGGCAGGACTGAAGCTTTCTTT. It yields the protein CSAGGRTEAFF.

CDR3 region: CASSLLDWYEQYF. CDR3 sequence (DNA): TGTGCCAGCAGTCTTCTAGATTGGTACGAGCAGTACTTC. The chain couples TRBV7-2 to TRBJ2-5; D unresolved. Judging by the DNA end, TRBJ2-7 fits better; the J call may be wrong. Germline V gene data show CDR1 as SGHTA and CDR2 as FQGNSA. The CDR3 runs to 13 residues.

The rearrangement joins TRBV7-9 to TRBJ2-1, with D possibly TRBD1 on 5 matching bases. Trimming left V 0 bases short and J 3 bases short, with 9 bases between. Germline CDR1 is SEHNR and CDR2 is FQNEAQ (reference sequence). CDR3 size: 15 residues. CDR3 sequence reads: CASSLAQGFYNEQFF. Here the CDR3 DNA reads TGTGCCAGCAGCTTAGCGCAGGGATTCTACAATGAGCAGTTCTTC.

This clonotype was seen more than once but under ten times. V and J are TRBV7-6 and TRBJ2-1; no definite D call. Germline V gene data show CDR1 as SGHVS and CDR2 as FNYEAQ. The CDR3 runs to 14 residues. Trimming took 5 bases from V and 3 from J, leaving 11 bases between them. The CDR3 DNA reads as TGTGCCAGCAGCCTCTTTGGGCTCTACAATGAGCAGTTCTTC. Amino acids: CASSLFGLYNEQFF.

As to this clonotype: A much larger clonotype is one base distant, so this may be a read error. The chain couples TRBV6-6 to TRBJ2-5; TRBD1 or TRBD2 may be the D gene (6 bases each). Trimming took off 8 bases at V and 5 bases at J, with 15 bases between the two ends. The CDR3 is 13 amino acids. The germline CDR1 and CDR2 sequences are MNHNY and SVGAGI (reference sequence). The CDR3 DNA reads as TGTGCCAGCTCGAGGGGGGAGTGGGAGACCCAGTACTTC. It specifies CASSRGEWETQYF.

The V gene is TRBV20-1, the J gene TRBJ2-5; 7 nucleotides agree with TRBD1. The CDR3 spans 15 residues. Germline assignment: CDR1 DFQATT and CDR2 SNEGSKA (reference sequence). V lost 6 bases, J lost 5 bases, and 15 bases stayed unmatched. In DNA, the CDR3 is TGCAGTGCAACGTTATCGGACAGGCCTTCGGAGACCCAGTACTTC. It encodes CSATLSDRPSETQYF.

The CDR3 coding sequence is TGCGCCAGCAGCCCCGACTCAGCGGGGGGGCGCAATGAGCAGTTCTTC. As protein: CASSPDSAGGRNEQFF. V usage is TRBV4-3 and J usage is TRBJ2-1; 10 positions agree with TRBD2. Losses at the gene ends were 4 bases for V and 6 bases for J; bases not matched to a gene: 9. Germline V gene lookup returns CDR1 LGHNA and CDR2 YSLEER. This CDR3 region has 16 residues.

This clonotype occurred a few times. The gene calls are TRBV28 and TRBJ2-7, with TRBD1 identical over 8 bases. The CDR3 contains 15 residues. Germline trimming cut 4 bases from V and 4 bases from J; bases unmatched to any gene: 9. Germline-derived CDR1 and CDR2 are MDHEN and SYDVKM. Here the CDR3 DNA reads TGTGCCAGCAGTTACGGACAGGGAGGTATTTACGAGCAGTACTTC. Translated, it gives CASSYGQGGIYEQYF.

Worth noting for this clonotype: The junction departs from the called germline gene at one end, perhaps through a read error. The genes are TRBV12-3 or TRBV12-4 and TRBJ2-3; D not certain. The CDR3 spans 13 residues. The CDR3 region is CASSLVITDTEYF. In DNA form, the CDR3 reads TGTGCCAGCAGTTTAGTCATAACAGATACGGAGTATTTT.

A few counts support this clonotype. Written as DNA, the CDR3 is TGTGCCAGCAGTCCGACCGGACAGAGCTATGGCTACACCTTC. Translation gives CASSPTGQSYGYTF. This sequence joins TRBV12-3 or TRBV12-4 and TRBJ1-2, with D possibly being TRBD1 (6 bases). The CDR3 runs 14 residues. V was pared by 5 bases and J by 4 bases, with 14 bases between.

The CDR3 region is CSAYSGDNYEQYF. The CDR3 region has the DNA TGCAGTGCTTATTCAGGGGATAACTACGAGCAGTACTTC. The chain is built from TRBV20-1 and TRBJ2-4, with D tentatively TRBD1 (6 bases). The J call may be incorrect, as the DNA end agrees better with TRBJ2-7. This CDR3 has 13 residues. Germline loops: CDR1 DFQATT, CDR2 SNEGSKA (reference sequence).

The gene calls are TRBV5-5 and TRBJ2-5; perhaps TRBD2 as D (5 bases). Per germline, CDR1 SGHKS and CDR2 YYEKEE (reference sequence). V shed 1 base and J shed 0 bases, with 7 bases lying between them. The CDR3 runs to 14 residues. The CDR3 region has the DNA TGTGCCAGCAGCTTGAGGAGGTACCAAGAGACCCAGTACTTC. Amino acid sequence: CASSLRRYQETQYF.

Concerning this clonotype: The missing conserved phenylalanine or tryptophan at the end of this CDR3 makes a read error likely. The J gene is TRBJ1-4, the V gene TRBV2; perhaps TRBD1 as D (5 bases). V lost 9 bases to trimming and J lost 3 bases, with 11 bases between them. Germline CDR1 SNHLY, CDR2 FYNNEI. The CDR3 length is 13 residues. As DNA, the CDR3 is TGTGCCAGTCGACAGCGGTCTAATGAAAAACTGTTTTGT. Translated: CASRQRSNEKLFC.

This sequence joins TRBV29-1 and TRBJ2-7, with 10 nucleotides matching TRBD1. This CDR3 spans 20 amino acids. Unmatched junction bases numbered 26, after V lost 5 bases and J lost 4 bases. Germline-derived CDR1 and CDR2 are SQVTM and ANQGSEA. The CDR3 is CSVTPANRIKPGQGLYEQYF. In nucleotides, the CDR3 is TGCAGCGTTACACCCGCCAACCGGATTAAACCGGGACAGGGGTTGTACGAGCAGTACTTC.

In this sample, this clonotype turned up a few times. This sequence joins TRBV7-2 and TRBJ2-3; 10 bases line up with TRBD2. The CDR3 sequence is 16 residues long. The V gene end was trimmed by 8 bases and the J gene end by 6 bases; junction bases not matched to a gene: 14. The V gene's germline CDR1 is SGHTA and CDR2 FQGNSA. CDR3 amino acids: CASGRGPSGGGDTQYF. The CDR3 DNA is TGTGCCAGCGGTAGGGGACCTAGCGGGGGAGGTGATACGCAGTATTTT.

This clonotype appeared a few times. This chain joins TRBV10-3 and TRBJ2-7, with D unclear. Germline V gene sequence: CDR1 ENHRY, CDR2 SYGVKD. The CDR3 consists of 14 residues. Trimming stripped 1 base from V and 5 bases from J, with 12 bases between. The CDR3 DNA sequence: TGTGCCATCAGTGAGTGGCTAGAGTTCAACGAGCAGTACTTC. As protein: CAISEWLEFNEQYF.

Here the CDR3 reads CASSFAALSGRFNQPQHF. CDR3 nucleotides: TGTGCCAGCAGTTTCGCTGCCCTGTCGGGACGGTTCAATCAGCCCCAGCATTTT. V is TRBV12-3 or TRBV12-4 and J is TRBJ1-5; TRBD1 might be the D (5 bases). This CDR3 is built from 18 residues. Trimming pared 3 bases from V and 3 bases from J, leaving 21 bases between.

The chain uses TRBV12-3 or TRBV12-4 and TRBJ1-6; D is unresolved. The CDR3 has 15 amino acids. V lost 1 base and J 10 bases, leaving 14 bases between the germline ends. The DNA of the CDR3 is TGTGCCAGCAGTTTAGGGCCGGGTATCACCTCACCCCTCCACTTT. Protein: CASSLGPGITSPLHF.

This clonotype was observed a handful of times. The chain couples TRBV5-6 to TRBJ2-1; 8 nucleotides match TRBD2. With V trimmed by 1 base and J by 6 bases, 3 bases remained unmatched. The CDR3 loop spans 14 amino acids. CDR1 SGHDT and CDR2 YYEEEE come from the germline V gene. CDR3 nucleotides: TGTGCCAGCAGCTTGAGGCGGGGGGTCAATGAGCAGTTCTTC. It is translated as CASSLRRGVNEQFF.

In this sample, this clonotype turned up many times. This rearrangement joins TRBV6-1 to TRBJ2-7, with 8 bases matching TRBD2. Germline assignment: CDR1 MNHNS and CDR2 SASEGT. The ends lost 1 base at V and 3 bases at J; junction bases unmatched: 2. This CDR3 spans 14 amino acids. The CDR3 loop is CASSEVTSVYEQYF. The DNA for the CDR3 is TGTGCCAGCAGTGAAGTGACTAGCGTCTACGAGCAGTACTTC.

The chain uses TRBV7-3 and TRBJ2-3, with TRBD2 identical over 10 bases. V dropped 2 bases and J dropped 2; count of bases not matched to a gene: 10. CDR3 length: 18 amino acids. The germline V gene has CDR1 SGHTA and CDR2 FQGTGA. CDR3 amino acids: CASSLSPLSGGITDTQYF. In DNA, the CDR3 is TGTGCCAGCAGCTTATCCCCCCTTAGCGGGGGGATCACAGATACGCAGTATTTT.

J is TRBJ2-4 and V is TRBV14; TRBD1 matches 8 bases. Gene TRBJ2-7 matches the end of the DNA better, so the J call may be wrong. Germline-derived CDR1 and CDR2 are SGHDN and FVKESK. The CDR3 runs to 14 residues. The DNA for the CDR3 is TGTGCCAGCCGGGATGGACAGGGTCCCTACGAGCAGTACTTC. Protein: CASRDGQGPYEQYF.